The 3 T cell receptor beta chains below all came from one sample that was sequenced in a study of blood T cell repertoires in COVID-19. TCRdb's copy holds only in-frame clones and misses some; the assay was immunoSEQ multiplex PCR. The data show 150,000 to 170,000 clones, with 65% to 85% seen just once and around 3.5% held by the top ten. The sequencing sample was made of peripheral blood. These receptors were obtained from a woman of 80 years or more with acute or convalescent COVID-19.

The chain couples TRBV14 to TRBJ1-1; D is uncertain. The V gene's germline CDR1 is SGHDN and CDR2 FVKESK. V was pared by 2 bases and J by 1 base, with 8 bases between. This CDR3 is built from 14 residues. The CDR3 protein is CASSQFHRNTEAFF. The CDR3 DNA is TGTGCCAGCAGCCAATTTCATAGGAACACTGAAGCTTTCTTT.

There are a few counts of this clone. The V and J genes are TRBV5-8 and TRBJ2-3; D is unresolved. Germline V gene lookup returns CDR1 SGHTS and CDR2 YDEGEE. The CDR3 has 13 residues. The germline V and J ends were trimmed by 4 bases and 4 bases, with 10 bases remaining between them. CDR3 residues: CASSGPVPDTQYF. As DNA, the CDR3 is TGTGCCAGCAGCGGGCCGGTTCCAGATACGCAGTATTTT.

V is TRBV5-4 and J is TRBJ2-1; 11 bases are shared with TRBD2. In germline, CDR1 is SGHNT, CDR2 YYREEE (reference sequence). The ends lost 4 bases at V and 8 bases at J; junction bases unmatched: 11. The CDR3 has 16 amino acids. The CDR3, as DNA: TGTGCCAGCAGCCAACACACGGTAGCGGGAGGGCATGAGCAGTTCTTC. Translated, it gives CASSQHTVAGGHEQFF.